This TCR beta chain was obtained from a study of shared clonotypes between healthy human individuals. Assay: immunoSEQ multiplex PCR; the TCRdb copy retains only in-frame clones and omits some. Among some 2 million clones listed, about 95% were seen once. Positively selected for CCR7, the CD45RO-negative cells used as naive CD8 cells excluded terminally differentiated effector memory CD45RA+ cells. Looked up from germline, CDR1 is SNHLY and CDR2 is FYNNEI. Trimming removed 1 base from V and 7 bases from J; junction bases left unmatched: 4. The CDR3 covers 15 residues. This clone was detected a few times.

The sequence came from a man younger than 35 in good health. The chain is built from TRBV2 and TRBJ1-6, with 7 bases that match TRBD1. Sequencing was done on a sample of naive CD8+ T cells sorted from blood. CDR3 amino acids: CASSEEEQGNSPLHF. CDR3 coding DNA: TGTGCCAGCAGTGAAGAGGAACAGGGGAATTCACCCCTCCACTTT. The complete variable domain, with remaining parts taken from reference TRBV2 and TRBJ1-6, reads EPEVTQTPSHQVTQMGQEVILRCVPISNHLYFYWYRQILGQKVEFLVSFYNNEISEKSEIFDDQFSVERPDGSNFTLKIRSTKLEDSAMYFCASSEEEQGNSPLHFGNGTRLTVT.